This TCR beta chain stems from a study of blood T cell repertoires in COVID-19. Study context: The origin of the acute and convalescent COVID-19 samples was the United States, Italy and Spain. Sample material is recorded as cDNA or gDNA derived from T cells, B-cell-depleted T cells, or PBMCs.

In the original workflow: Amplifying reference gene primers gave estimates of nucleated cell counts. TCRdb keeps only in-frame clones here, not all; method: immunoSEQ multiplex PCR. The V and J calls and the clone size are those of that table, but D and trimming were determined from the DNA. This sample has some 250,000 clones, with 86% found just once. The germline V gene encodes CDR1 SGHNT and CDR2 YYREEE (reference sequence). With V trimmed by 4 bases and J by 5 bases, 7 bases remained unmatched. CDR3 length: 15 residues. The sample taken for sequencing was peripheral blood. The sequence was obtained from a woman aged 30 to 39 who had recovered from COVID-19. The J gene is TRBJ1-4, the V gene TRBV5-4; TRBD1 aligns across 8 bases. CDR3 nucleotides: TGTGCCAGCAGCCCACGGACAGGGAGGAATGAAAAACTGTTTTTT. Encoded protein: CASSPRTGRNEKLFF.